These 14 T cell receptor beta chains originate from one sample sequenced in a study of Ad26.COV2.S vaccination and SARS-CoV-2 variants. The data were produced by immunoSEQ multiplex PCR, yet TCRdb's version contains in-frame clones alone and is incomplete. The repertoire consists of 450,000 to 550,000 clones, with roughly nine tenths occurring once and the leading ten covering approximately 2.5%. Noted treatment: roughly 18 received Ad26.COV2.S at low or high dose, single or two shots; 5 received placebo; per-sample allocation not given. Repertoires come from day 63 after the first vaccine or placebo injection. Source: peripheral blood, taken in a trial of Ad26.COV2.S vaccine versus placebo. The receptors here all came from a person between 18 and 65 years old who received the Ad26.COV2.S COVID-19 vaccine or a placebo.

The chain joins TRBV10-3 to TRBJ2-7; 13 bases are a match to TRBD2. The CDR3 loop spans 17 amino acids. The trim removed 5 bases at V and 0 bases at J, leaving 7 bases unmatched. In germline, CDR1 is ENHRY, CDR2 SYGVKD. CDR3 loop: CAISRTSGGGNSYEQYF. The CDR3 bases are TGTGCCATCAGTAGGACTAGCGGGGGCGGAAACTCCTACGAGCAGTACTTC.

The rearrangement uses TRBV28 and TRBJ1-4; D perhaps matches TRBD1 (6 bases). The germline CDR1 and CDR2 sequences are MDHEN and SYDVKM. The CDR3 consists of 14 residues. The V gene lost 7 bases and the J gene lost 7 bases, with 16 bases spanning the gap. The CDR3 nucleotides read TGTGCCAGCACCAATTGGGACATTCCTGAAAAACTGTTTTTT. This sequence encodes CASTNWDIPEKLFF.

The rearrangement joins TRBV4-3 to TRBJ2-2, with 8 positions matching TRBD1. Trimming at V came to 1 base and at J to 3 bases, leaving 10 bases not matched to a gene. Per germline, CDR1 LGHNA and CDR2 YSLEER. The CDR3 length is 18 residues. CDR3 nucleotides: TGCGCCAGCAGCCAAGCCCTGATGGACAGGGAGGACACCGGGGAGCTGTTTTTT. Residues: CASSQALMDREDTGELFF.

The V and J genes are TRBV5-1 and TRBJ2-1; D is perhaps TRBD1 (6 bases). Between the trimmed V and J ends, which lost 4 bases and 4 bases, there was a span of 9 bases. There are 13 residues in the CDR3. Germline CDR1 is SGHRS and CDR2 is YFSETQ. CDR3 protein: CASSKDSYNEQFF. The CDR3 DNA is TGCGCCAGCAGCAAGGACAGTTACAATGAGCAGTTCTTC.

The gene calls are TRBV4-1 and TRBJ2-1, with no clear D. Trimming stripped 0 bases from V and 3 bases from J, with 12 bases between. This CDR3 region has 16 residues. Germline-derived CDR1 and CDR2 are MGHRA and YSYEKL. The CDR3 here is CASSQEGQNIYNEQFF. Written as DNA, the CDR3 is TGCGCCAGCAGCCAAGAAGGTCAGAATATCTACAATGAGCAGTTCTTC.

CDR3 nucleotides: TGCGCCAGCAGCTTGGGACAGTCGTCGGGAAACACCATATATTTT. It yields the protein CASSLGQSSGNTIYF. The J gene is TRBJ1-3, the V gene TRBV5-1, with TRBD1 as a possible D gene (5 bases). V shed 0 bases and J shed 4 bases, with 11 bases lying between them. The CDR3 runs 15 residues. Germline V gene sequence: CDR1 SGHRS, CDR2 YFSETQ.

This chain connects TRBV19 to TRBJ1-1, with no clear D. V was trimmed by 5 bases and J by 1 base, leaving 8 bases between them. The V gene's germline CDR1 is LNHDA and CDR2 SQIVND (reference sequence). CDR3 length: 13 residues. CDR3 in amino acids: CASSLSENTEAFF. CDR3 DNA sequence: TGTGCCAGTAGTTTGTCAGAGAACACTGAAGCTTTCTTT.

The V and J genes are TRBV11-1 and TRBJ2-1; a weak D match, TRBD1 (6 bases). Looked up from germline, CDR1 is SGHAT and CDR2 is FQDESV (reference sequence). The CDR3 sequence is 18 residues long. Between the trimmed V and J ends, which lost 0 bases and 7 bases, there was a span of 22 bases. The CDR3 DNA reads TGTGCCAGCAGCTTAGCAGTGGAGAACACCCTAGGGGGTAATGAGCAGTTCTTC. Amino acid sequence: CASSLAVENTLGGNEQFF.

J is TRBJ1-6 and V is TRBV7-9, with 9 nucleotides matching TRBD1. The CDR3 consists of 17 residues. V lost 5 bases, J lost 4 bases, and 9 bases stayed unmatched. Germline CDR1 and CDR2: SEHNR and FQNEAQ (reference sequence). The CDR3 DNA reads as TGTGCCAGCAGCCTCGAGCCCGGGACAGGGTATAATTCACCCCTCCACTTT. Its protein is CASSLEPGTGYNSPLHF.

V and J are TRBV4-1 and TRBJ1-1, with 10 bases identical to TRBD1. CDR3 length: 13 residues. CDR1 MGHRA and CDR2 YSYEKL come from the germline V gene. V lost 4 bases and J lost 10; bases outside the gene matches: 6. DNA for the CDR3: TGCGCCAGCAGCCTGGACCGGGACAGGGGAGCTTTCTTT. This gives the protein CASSLDRDRGAFF.

The chain employs TRBV6-5 and TRBJ2-1; 8 nucleotides align to TRBD2. CDR3 length equals 15 residues. V dropped 3 bases and J dropped 3; count of bases not matched to a gene: 4. Germline V gene lookup returns CDR1 MNHEY and CDR2 SVGAGI. The CDR3 DNA follows: TGTGCCAGCAGTTATTCGGGAGGGCTCTACAATGAGCAGTTCTTC. This codes for CASSYSGGLYNEQFF.

The rearrangement uses TRBV4-1 and TRBJ2-3, with no clear D. CDR1 is MGHRA, CDR2 YSYEKL, per germline. The CDR3 runs 17 residues. The ends were cut back, 1 base at V and 0 bases at J, with 14 bases in the middle. For the CDR3, the DNA is TGCGCCAGCAGCCAAGGAAGAGCGTATACTAGCACAGATACGCAGTATTTT. The encoded protein is CASSQGRAYTSTDTQYF.

The chain uses TRBV4-1 and TRBJ2-1; tentatively, D is TRBD2 (5 bases). Germline CDR1 and CDR2: MGHRA and YSYEKL. V was clipped by 3 bases and J by 7 bases, with 13 bases between them. The CDR3 runs 14 residues. The CDR3 region has the DNA TGCGCCAGCAGCCAGAGAACTAGAAATAATGAGCAGTTCTTC. Protein sequence: CASSQRTRNNEQFF.

Here the CDR3 reads CASSQEGGPINYGYTF. CDR3 coding DNA: TGTGCCAGCAGCCAAGAAGGCGGGCCGATTAACTATGGCTACACCTTC. V and J are TRBV4-2 and TRBJ1-2; D not resolved. The CDR3 extends over 16 amino acids. Germline CDR1 LGHNA, CDR2 YNFKEQ. V was shortened by 0 bases and J by 1 base, with 12 bases between the two germline ends.